Each of the 28 T cell receptor beta chains below was sequenced from the same sample in a study of PD-L1 blockade in urothelial cancer. Libraries were prepared by immunoSEQ multiplex PCR; TCRdb keeps only in-frame clonotypes and omits some of them. The sample lists over 65,000 clones, 80% to 85% seen once, with 4% to 5% in the top ten. The sample here was PBMCs, taken around atezolizumab (anti-PD-L1) treatment. These receptors all stem from an older man with urothelial cancer.

The chain is built from TRBV7-8 and TRBJ1-1; no definite D call. Trimming removed 0 bases at V and 0 bases at J, with 8 bases between. Per germline, CDR1 SGHVS and CDR2 FQNEAQ. The CDR3 is 15 amino acids. CDR3 coding DNA: TGTGCCAGCAGCTTAGCGCCCGGGATGAACACTGAAGCTTTCTTT. Its translation is CASSLAPGMNTEAFF. Using reference TRBV7-8 and TRBJ1-1 for the parts outside the CDR3, the full variable domain is GAGVSQSPRYKVAKRGQDVALRCDPISGHVSLFWYQQALGQGPEFLTYFQNEAQLDKSGLPSDRFFAERPEGSVSTLKIQRTQQEDSAVYLCASSLAPGMNTEAFFGQGTRLTVV.

CDR3 coding DNA: TGTGCCAGTAGTGTCCTGGGACTAGCTCACAATGAGCAGTTCTTC. It is translated as CASSVLGLAHNEQFF. The V gene is TRBV19, the J gene TRBJ2-1; 9 bases agree with TRBD2. The V segment lost 5 bases and the J segment 5 bases; nucleotides outside the gene matches: 7. The CDR3 totals 15 residues. Germline loops: CDR1 LNHDA, CDR2 SQIVND (reference sequence).

The chain uses TRBV27 and TRBJ2-1, with 9 nucleotides matching TRBD2. With 4 bases clipped from V and 7 bases from J, the junction kept 5 bases outside the gene matches. Germline CDR1 and CDR2: MNHEY and SMNVEV (reference sequence). This CDR3 contains 14 residues. The CDR3 coding sequence is TGTGCCAGCAGTTCTCTCGGACTAGCGAATGAGCAGTTCTTC. The encoded protein is CASSSLGLANEQFF.

This clone was seen a handful of times. The genes are TRBV6-5 and TRBJ1-2, with D unresolved. Looked up from germline, CDR1 is MNHEY and CDR2 is SVGAGI. The length of the CDR3 is 15 residues. The germline V and J ends were trimmed by 2 bases and 8 bases, with 18 bases remaining between them. The CDR3 spells CASSYRSAQATGYTF. DNA of the CDR3: TGTGCCAGCAGTTACCGCTCGGCCCAAGCGACGGGCTACACCTTC.

This chain joins TRBV19 and TRBJ2-2; D ambiguous. Germline V CDR1 and CDR2: LNHDA, SQIVND (reference sequence). V lost 3 bases and J 7 bases, leaving 3 bases between the germline ends. The CDR3 is 11 residues long. CDR3 region: CASSISGELFF. CDR3 nucleotide sequence: TGTGCCAGTAGTATTAGCGGGGAGCTGTTTTTT. The complete variable domain, with remaining parts taken from reference TRBV19 and TRBJ2-2, reads DGGITQSPKYLFRKEGQNVTLSCEQNLNHDAMYWYRQDPGQGLRLIYYSQIVNDFQKGDIAEGYSVSREKKESFPLTVTSAQKNPTAFYLCASSISGELFFGEGSRLTVL.

This clone has a handful of counts. The rearrangement links TRBV10-3 to TRBJ2-7; 7 bases are shared with TRBD1. Trimming removed 6 bases from V and 2 bases from J; junction bases left unmatched: 4. The CDR3 consists of 13 residues. The germline V gene encodes CDR1 ENHRY and CDR2 SYGVKD. The CDR3, as DNA: TGTGCCATCAGAGGGGACAGCCCCTACGAGCAGTACTTC. It specifies CAIRGDSPYEQYF.

This clone has a handful of counts. Here the CDR3 reads CARSPGLKGDEQFF. The CDR3 DNA follows: TGTGCCAGAAGCCCCGGTCTCAAAGGAGATGAGCAGTTCTTC. The chain employs TRBV5-3 and TRBJ2-1; unclear D gene. Being an ORF, TRBV5-3 has a function that is uncertain. The V end was cut by 4 bases, the J end by 8 bases, with 16 bases between. CDR3 length equals 14 residues.

This rearrangement joins TRBV28 to TRBJ1-4, with D tentatively TRBD1 (6 bases). V gave up 4 bases and J gave up 0 bases, with 12 bases separating them. Germline values: CDR1 MDHEN, CDR2 SYDVKM. The CDR3 is made up of 16 amino acids. CDR3 amino acids: CASSYTGTATNEKLFF. The CDR3 coding sequence is TGTGCCAGCAGTTATACAGGGACCGCAACTAATGAAAAACTGTTTTTT.

The chain couples TRBV19 to TRBJ2-6; D is perhaps TRBD2 (6 bases). Trimming cost V 4 bases and J 2 bases, with 6 bases left between them. The CDR3 sequence is 14 residues long. The V gene's germline CDR1 is LNHDA and CDR2 SQIVND (reference sequence). The CDR3 region is CASSRGAGANVLTF. DNA of the CDR3: TGTGCCAGTAGTAGGGGGGCTGGGGCCAACGTCCTGACTTTC.

The V call is TRBV5-1, the J call TRBJ2-7; weak D call: TRBD1 (6 bases). CDR3 size: 15 residues. The germline gives CDR1 SGHRS, CDR2 YFSETQ. V gave up 0 bases and J gave up 5 bases, with 15 bases separating them. In DNA form, the CDR3 reads TGCGCCAGCAGCTTGGCGGACAGTTTCAAGCACGAGCAGTACTTC. Translation gives CASSLADSFKHEQYF.

This rearrangement joins TRBV9 to TRBJ2-3, with 12 bases aligning to TRBD1. Germline lookup yields CDR1 SGDLS and CDR2 YYNGEE. This CDR3 comprises 16 residues. The junction had 5 bases not matched to a gene; V was cut back by 1 base and J by 5 bases. CDR3 sequence: CASSVRGQGAGDTQYF. The CDR3 nucleotides read TGTGCCAGCAGCGTAAGGGGACAGGGGGCAGGAGATACGCAGTATTTT.

The V and J genes are TRBV6-1 and TRBJ1-2, with 9 positions matching TRBD1. V was pared by 6 bases and J by 6 bases, with 11 bases of the junction left unmatched. The CDR3 extends over 15 amino acids. CDR1 and CDR2 from the germline V gene are MNHNS and SASEGT. The CDR3 reads CASRDRGALINGYTF. The CDR3 nucleotides are TGTGCCAGCAGGGACAGGGGCGCCCTCATCAATGGCTACACCTTC.

The V gene is TRBV10-3, the J gene TRBJ2-1; 7 bases align to TRBD2. V trimming: 4 bases; J trimming: 2 bases; junction bases outside the gene matches: 11. CDR3 size: 17 residues. Germline assignment: CDR1 ENHRY and CDR2 SYGVKD. The CDR3: CAISGSLAGGTYNEQFF. CDR3 in DNA: TGTGCCATCAGTGGGTCGTTAGCGGGCGGAACCTACAATGAGCAGTTCTTC.

The V and J genes are TRBV30 and TRBJ1-1; D not resolved. Germline V gives CDR1 GTSNPN, CDR2 SVGIG (reference sequence). The CDR3 runs to 14 residues. V gave up 4 bases and J gave up 0 bases, with 12 bases separating them. The CDR3 is CAWMWAAMNTEAFF. CDR3 bases: TGTGCCTGGATGTGGGCTGCAATGAACACTGAAGCTTTCTTT.

This clone was counted only a few times. The chain employs TRBV10-3 and TRBJ2-1; 15 bases map to TRBD2. CDR1 and CDR2 (germline): ENHRY, SYGVKD. The CDR3 runs 16 residues. J gave up 12 bases and V 3 bases, and 9 bases lay outside the gene matches. CDR3 amino acids: CAISDSGTSGGLGQFF. As DNA, the CDR3 is TGTGCCATCAGTGACTCCGGGACTAGCGGGGGGTTAGGGCAGTTCTTC.

This sequence joins TRBV6-5 and TRBJ1-5; D uncertain. CDR3 length: 15 amino acids. V lost 0 bases and J 4 bases, leaving 10 bases between the germline ends. The germline V gene encodes CDR1 MNHEY and CDR2 SVGAGI. CDR3 in DNA: TGTGCCAGCAGTTACTCGTGGGCGGGTAATCAGCCCCAGCATTTT. It is translated as CASSYSWAGNQPQHF.

The V call is TRBV14, the J call TRBJ2-3; D remains unclear. Per the germline V gene, CDR1 is SGHDN and CDR2 is FVKESK. This CDR3 contains 13 residues. Trimming pared 4 bases from V and 4 bases from J, leaving 9 bases between. The CDR3 sequence: CASSRGGADTQYF. The CDR3 nucleotides are TGTGCCAGCAGCCGCGGCGGAGCAGATACGCAGTATTTT.

The rearrangement uses TRBV5-1 and TRBJ2-1; TRBD1 aligns across 9 bases. CDR1 and CDR2 from the germline V gene are SGHRS and YFSETQ. With 0 bases clipped from V and 6 bases from J, the junction kept 1 base outside the gene matches. This CDR3 has 14 residues. CDR3 protein: CASSLGDRANEQFF. CDR3 sequence (DNA): TGCGCCAGCAGCTTGGGGGACAGGGCCAATGAGCAGTTCTTC.

The rearrangement joins TRBV4-2 to TRBJ1-2, with 9 bases aligning to TRBD1. CDR1 and CDR2 from the germline V gene are LGHNA and YNFKEQ. The CDR3 has 14 residues. J was trimmed by 6 bases and V by 0 bases; bases with no gene match: 2. CDR3: CASSQDWDRDGYTF. CDR3 nucleotides: TGTGCCAGCAGCCAAGATTGGGACAGGGATGGCTACACCTTC.

This clone has only a few counts. The gene calls are TRBV11-1 and TRBJ1-1; perhaps TRBD1 as D (6 bases). The germline V and J ends were trimmed by 1 base and 3 bases, with 12 bases remaining between them. This CDR3 has 15 residues. Germline CDR1 SGHAT, CDR2 FQDESV (reference sequence). CDR3: CASSLGGRGYTEAFF. The CDR3 nucleotides are TGTGCCAGCAGCTTAGGTGGCAGGGGATACACTGAAGCTTTCTTT.

V gene TRBV6-1 combines with J gene TRBJ1-4, with TRBD1 matching 9 bases. Germline V gives CDR1 MNHNS, CDR2 SASEGT. V trimming: 8 bases; J trimming: 8 bases; junction bases outside the gene matches: 6. The CDR3 spans 13 residues. This chain's CDR3 is CASRNTGGEKLFF. The CDR3 nucleotides are TGTGCCAGCCGAAATACAGGGGGCGAAAAACTGTTTTTT.

This clone is a singleton in its sample. The V call is TRBV9, the J call TRBJ1-2, with TRBD1 matching 10 bases. The CDR3 is made up of 15 amino acids. The V gene end was trimmed by 3 bases and the J gene end by 0 bases; junction bases not matched to a gene: 2. Germline CDR1 SGDLS, CDR2 YYNGEE. The CDR3 loop reads CASSAGQGANYGYTF. The CDR3 DNA reads as TGTGCCAGCAGCGCTGGACAGGGGGCTAACTATGGCTACACCTTC.

The chain links TRBV5-1 to TRBJ2-7; TRBD2 matches 9 bases. V lost 4 bases to trimming and J lost 4 bases; unmatched junction nucleotides: 9. The germline CDR1 and CDR2 sequences are SGHRS and YFSETQ. The CDR3 is 15 residues long. The CDR3 is CASSPSGMEGYEQYF. In DNA, the CDR3 is TGCGCCAGCAGCCCTAGCGGGATGGAGGGATACGAGCAGTACTTC.

A word on this clone: At the DNA level, this CDR3 is encoded by other sequences in the same sample as well. The J gene is TRBJ1-1, the V gene TRBV10-1; D not resolved. Germline CDR1 is WNHNN and CDR2 is SYGVQD (reference sequence). The CDR3 loop spans 13 amino acids. V was shortened by 0 bases and J by 4 bases, with 6 bases between the two germline ends. The CDR3 here is CASSESRGTEAFF. The DNA for the CDR3 is TGCGCCAGCAGTGAGTCCCGGGGCACTGAAGCTTTCTTT.

J is TRBJ2-3 and V is TRBV7-9; TRBD2 matches 10 bases. Unmatched junction bases numbered 2, after V lost 5 bases and J lost 0 bases. Germline V gene data show CDR1 as SEHNR and CDR2 as FQNEAQ (reference sequence). The CDR3 totals 15 residues. CDR3 coding DNA: TGTGCCAGCAGCCGGACTAGCGGAAGCACAGATACGCAGTATTTT. It codes for CASSRTSGSTDTQYF.

The DNA for the CDR3 is TGTGCCAGCAGCCGGGACAGGGGAAGGGGGGCAACTAATGAAAAACTGTTTTTT. This translates into CASSRDRGRGATNEKLFF. V gene TRBV2 combines with J gene TRBJ1-4; 10 nucleotides align to TRBD1. V lost 6 bases and J lost 0; bases outside the gene matches: 10. Per the germline V gene, CDR1 is SNHLY and CDR2 is FYNNEI. The CDR3 spans 18 residues.

The chain carries TRBV5-4 and TRBJ2-3; 16 nucleotides match TRBD2. J was trimmed by 2 bases and V by 4 bases; bases with no gene match: 7. The CDR3 length is 18 residues. Germline CDR1 SGHNT, CDR2 YYREEE (reference sequence). The CDR3 DNA reads as TGTGCCAGCAGCAGGGGACTAGCGGGAGGGCCACACACAGATACGCAGTATTTT. This encodes CASSRGLAGGPHTDTQYF.

This sequence joins TRBV29-1 and TRBJ2-3, with 15 positions matching TRBD2. Germline V gene data show CDR1 as SQVTM and CDR2 as ANQGSEA. V shed 5 bases and J 5 bases; nucleotides not matched to a gene: 5. This CDR3 has 15 amino acids. As DNA, the CDR3 is TGCAGCGTTTACGGACTAGCGGGAGGGGTAGATACGCAGTATTTT. It specifies CSVYGLAGGVDTQYF.